Listed below are T cell receptor beta chains from one sample, sequenced in a study of shared clonotypes between healthy human individuals. TCRdb's table, derived via immunoSEQ multiplex PCR, lists solely in-frame clones and lacks some. The sample comprises 190,000 or so clones, 65% to 80% of which are singletons, and about 10% rests with the top ten. Sequenced sample: memory CD4+ T cells sorted from blood. These receptors were collected from a man younger than 45 in good health. The CDR3 runs from the conserved cysteine through the conserved F or W. A D gene is named only where the DNA matches it firmly. Clone size is stated in some rows and not others, as once, few, many or a class when expanded.

d_gene	j_gene	v_gene	abundance	CDR3nt	CDR3aa
-	TRBJ2-5	TRBV5-5	-	TGTGCCAGCAGCTTGACAGTTAGCAGGGGACGGGAAGAGACCCAGTACTTC	CASSLTVSRGREETQYF
TRBD2	TRBJ2-3	TRBV5-1	-	TGCGCCAGCAGCCCAGGGACTAGCGGACACAGCACAGATACGCAGTATTTT	CASSPGTSGHSTDTQYF
-	TRBJ2-5	TRBV18	-	TGTGCCAGCTCACCACTTGGGGCCGGACAAGAGACCCAGTACTTC	CASSPLGAGQETQYF
-	TRBJ2-3	TRBV11-2	-	TGTGCCAGCAGCTTGACCAGACTAGTTACGGATACGCAGTATTTT	CASSLTRLVTDTQYF
-	TRBJ2-5	TRBV7-8	-	TGTGCCAGCAGCCCCCCTTGGCTGCGGACGCTCCGGGAGACCCAGTACTTC	CASSPPWLRTLRETQYF
-	TRBJ2-3	TRBV7-6	many	TGTGCCAGCCGAAAAGTGGGGGCAGATACGCAGTATTTT	CASRKVGADTQYF
-	TRBJ1-4	TRBV5-5	-	TGTGCCAGCAGCTTGGCCGGGGCTGGAAGTGAAAAACTGTTTTTT	CASSLAGAGSEKLFF
TRBD1	TRBJ1-1	TRBV7-9	few	TGTGCCAGCAGCCGAGGACAGGGGAACACTGAAGCTTTCTTT	CASSRGQGNTEAFF
TRBD2	TRBJ2-1	TRBV30	-	TGTGCCTGGAAGGGACGGGGGGGCTCCTACAATGAGCAGTTCTTC	CAWKGRGGSYNEQFF
TRBD2	TRBJ2-7	TRBV29-1	-	TGCAGCGTCGAGGGGACTAGCGGGAGCTACTACGAGCAGTACTTC	CSVEGTSGSYYEQYF
-	TRBJ2-1	TRBV11-1	-	TGTGCCAGCAGTCCTGAGGGGCCCAGCTCCTACAATGAGCAGTTCTTC	CASSPEGPSSYNEQFF
-	TRBJ2-7	TRBV6-1	-	TGTGCCAGCAGGCCGTCTTTAGGACGGTTCTACGAGCAGTACTTC	CASRPSLGRFYEQYF
-	TRBJ1-5	TRBV5-8	-	TGTGCCAGCAGCTTCCCTCCAGGGAATAGCAATCAGCCCCAGCATTTT	CASSFPPGNSNQPQHF
TRBD2	TRBJ2-1	TRBV11-3	few	TGTGCCAGCAGCTTCCGCGCGGGAGTTAACAATGAGCAGTTCTTC	CASSFRAGVNNEQFF
-	TRBJ1-1	TRBV5-1	-	TGCGCCAGCAGCTTGGGGGTACCCGGGTCCGTTATGAACACTGAAGCTTTCTTT	CASSLGVPGSVMNTEAFF
-	TRBJ2-3	TRBV18	few	TGTGCCAGCTCACCAAACCGAGGTGGCACAGATACGCAGTATTTT	CASSPNRGGTDTQYF
TRBD1	TRBJ1-2	TRBV7-2	-	TGTGCCAGCAGCTTAGGTGGGACAGGGAAAGGCTACACCTTC	CASSLGGTGKGYTF
TRBD2	TRBJ2-3	TRBV5-4	-	TGTGCCAGCAGCTTTGCGGGAGGTTCAGATACGCAGTATTTT	CASSFAGGSDTQYF
-	TRBJ1-4	TRBV5-1	few	TGCGCCAGCAGCGACCGGATAGAGGAAAAACTGTTTTTT	CASSDRIEEKLFF
TRBD2	TRBJ2-5	TRBV2	-	TGTGCCAGCAGTAGGGGACTAGCGGGAGGGGCCCAGTACTTC	CASSRGLAGGAQYF
-	TRBJ2-7	TRBV2	few	TGTGCCAGCAGTGAATTGGGGCCGAGGGGCGAGCAGTACTTC	CASSELGPRGEQYF
-	TRBJ2-3	TRBV6-4	few	TGTGCCAGCAGTGAGGACTGGAGCACAGATACGCAGTATTTT	CASSEDWSTDTQYF
-	TRBJ2-2	TRBV27	-	TGTGCCAGCAGCTTTATAGAGAACACCGGGGAGCTGTTTTTT	CASSFIENTGELFF